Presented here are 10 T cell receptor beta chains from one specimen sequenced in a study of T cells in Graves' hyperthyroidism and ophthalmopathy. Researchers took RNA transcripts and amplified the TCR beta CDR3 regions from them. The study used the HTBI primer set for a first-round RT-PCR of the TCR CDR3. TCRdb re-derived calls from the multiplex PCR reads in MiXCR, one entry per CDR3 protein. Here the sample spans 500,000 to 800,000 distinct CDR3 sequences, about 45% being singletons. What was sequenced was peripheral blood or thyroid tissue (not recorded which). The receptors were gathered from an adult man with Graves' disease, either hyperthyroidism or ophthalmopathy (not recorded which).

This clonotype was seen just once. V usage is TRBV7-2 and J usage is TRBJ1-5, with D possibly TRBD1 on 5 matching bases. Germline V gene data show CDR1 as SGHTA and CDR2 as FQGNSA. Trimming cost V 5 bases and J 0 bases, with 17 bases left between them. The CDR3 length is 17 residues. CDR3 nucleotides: TGTGCCAGCAGCCACCGGGACGGCTGGTATAGCAATCAGCCCCAGCATTTT. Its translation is CASSHRDGWYSNQPQHF.

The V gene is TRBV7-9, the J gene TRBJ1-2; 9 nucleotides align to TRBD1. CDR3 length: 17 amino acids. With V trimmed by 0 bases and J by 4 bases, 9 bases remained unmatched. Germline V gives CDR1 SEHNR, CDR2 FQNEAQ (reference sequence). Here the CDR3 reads CASSLAHGTGSIYGYTF. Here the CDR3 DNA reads TGTGCCAGCAGCTTAGCGCACGGGACAGGGTCGATCTATGGCTACACCTTC.

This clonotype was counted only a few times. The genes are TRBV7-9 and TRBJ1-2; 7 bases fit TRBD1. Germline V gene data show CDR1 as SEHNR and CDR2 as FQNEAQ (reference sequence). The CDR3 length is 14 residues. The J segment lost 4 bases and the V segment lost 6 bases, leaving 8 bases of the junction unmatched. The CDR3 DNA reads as TGTGCCAGCAGTAAACTTCGACAGGGCTATGGCTACACCTTC. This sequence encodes CASSKLRQGYGYTF.

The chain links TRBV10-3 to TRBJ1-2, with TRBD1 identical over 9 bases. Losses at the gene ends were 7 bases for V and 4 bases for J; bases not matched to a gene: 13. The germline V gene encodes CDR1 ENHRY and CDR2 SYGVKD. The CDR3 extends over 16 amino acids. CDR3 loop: CAITNRSGTGSYGYTF. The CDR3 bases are TGTGCCATCACCAACCGGTCCGGGACAGGGAGCTATGGCTACACCTTC.

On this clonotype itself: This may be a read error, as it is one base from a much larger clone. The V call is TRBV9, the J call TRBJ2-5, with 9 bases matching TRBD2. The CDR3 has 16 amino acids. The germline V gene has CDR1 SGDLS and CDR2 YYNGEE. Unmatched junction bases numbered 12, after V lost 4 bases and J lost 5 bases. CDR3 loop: CASSLAAGGPGETQYF. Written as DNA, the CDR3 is TGTGCCAGCAGCTTAGCGGCGGGAGGGCCGGGGGAGACCCAGTACTTC.

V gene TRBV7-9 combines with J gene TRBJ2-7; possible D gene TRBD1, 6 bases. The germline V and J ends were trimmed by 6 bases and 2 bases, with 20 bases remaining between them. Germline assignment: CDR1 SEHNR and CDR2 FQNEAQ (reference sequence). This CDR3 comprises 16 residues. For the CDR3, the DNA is TGTGCCAGCAGTTACTCGAGTGGACAGCTGGCCTACGAGCAGTACTTC. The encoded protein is CASSYSSGQLAYEQYF. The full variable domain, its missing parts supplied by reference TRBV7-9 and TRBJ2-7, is DTGVSQNPRHKITKRGQNVTFRCDPISEHNRLYWYRQTLGQGPEFLTYFQNEAQLEKSRLLSDRFSAERPKGSFSTLEIQRTEQGDSAMYLCASSYSSGQLAYEQYFGPGTRLTVT.

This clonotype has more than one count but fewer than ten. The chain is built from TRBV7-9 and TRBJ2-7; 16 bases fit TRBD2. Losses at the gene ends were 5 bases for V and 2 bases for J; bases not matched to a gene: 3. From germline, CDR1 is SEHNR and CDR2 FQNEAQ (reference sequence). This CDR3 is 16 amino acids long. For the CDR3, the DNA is TGTGCCAGCAGCCCGGGACTAGCGGGGGGGCCCTACGAGCAGTACTTC. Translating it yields CASSPGLAGGPYEQYF.

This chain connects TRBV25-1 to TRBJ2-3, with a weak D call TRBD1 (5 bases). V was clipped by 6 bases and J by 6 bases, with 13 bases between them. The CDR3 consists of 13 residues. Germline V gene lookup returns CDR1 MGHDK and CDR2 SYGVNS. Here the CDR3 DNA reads TGTGCCAGCAGCTTAGGGGTTAGGGATACGCAGTATTTT. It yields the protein CASSLGVRDTQYF.

CDR3 bases: TGTGCCAGCAGTTTTTGGGATGGCGCTGAAGCTTTCTTT. This codes for CASSFWDGAEAFF. The chain is built from TRBV25-1 and TRBJ1-1; D is unclear. V was cut by 5 bases and J by 6 bases, with 13 bases left in between. The CDR3 covers 13 residues. Germline CDR1 is MGHDK and CDR2 is SYGVNS.

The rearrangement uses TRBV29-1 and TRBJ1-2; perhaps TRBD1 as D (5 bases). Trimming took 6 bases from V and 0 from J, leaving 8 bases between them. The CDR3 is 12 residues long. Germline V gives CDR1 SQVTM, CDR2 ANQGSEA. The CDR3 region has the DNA TGCAGCGTGATGACAGCTAACTATGGCTACACCTTC. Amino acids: CSVMTANYGYTF.